The 22 T cell receptor beta chains given below trace back to one sample, sequenced in a study of T cells in Graves' hyperthyroidism and ophthalmopathy. TCR beta CDR3 region amplification was performed from RNA transcripts. HTBI primers drove first-round RT-PCR of the TCR CDR3. TCRdb re-derived calls from the multiplex PCR reads in MiXCR, one entry per CDR3 protein. The table lists about 840,000 distinct CDR3 sequences, 38% of them singletons. The specimen was blood. The receptor source for this set is a man in his late teens or twenties with Graves' hyperthyroidism.

This clonotype has a count of ten or more. The rearrangement links TRBV7-8 to TRBJ2-7; D is perhaps TRBD1 (6 bases). V lost 3 bases, J lost 9 bases, and 15 bases lay in between. CDR1 is SGHVS, CDR2 FQNEAQ, per germline. This CDR3 is built from 13 residues. CDR3 region: CASSFPGHRVQYF. CDR3 DNA: TGTGCCAGCAGCTTTCCGGGACATAGAGTGCAGTACTTC.

This sequence joins TRBV7-8 and TRBJ1-2; D unresolved. CDR1 and CDR2 from the germline V gene are SGHVS and FQNEAQ. V was cut by 5 bases and J by 8 bases, with 15 bases left in between. The CDR3 runs 13 residues. CDR3 loop: CASSRASMLGYTF. In nucleotides, the CDR3 is TGTGCCAGCAGCCGAGCGAGCATGCTAGGCTACACCTTC. The entire variable domain, with the rest obtained from reference TRBV7-8 and TRBJ1-2, is as follows: GAGVSQSPRYKVAKRGQDVALRCDPISGHVSLFWYQQALGQGPEFLTYFQNEAQLDKSGLPSDRFFAERPEGSVSTLKIQRTQQEDSAVYLCASSRASMLGYTFGSGTRLTVV.

This clonotype was detected a few times. The chain recombines TRBV11-2 with TRBJ1-1; no definite D call. Trimming removed 3 bases at V and 0 bases at J, with 8 bases between. CDR3 length equals 14 residues. CDR1 is SGHAT, CDR2 FQNNGV, per germline. CDR3 nucleotides: TGTGCCAGCAGCTTCAATCGAGTGAACACTGAAGCTTTCTTT. Amino acids: CASSFNRVNTEAFF.

This sequence joins TRBV2 and TRBJ1-5; D gene unclear. The length of the CDR3 is 15 residues. In germline, CDR1 is SNHLY, CDR2 FYNNEI. Trimming shortened V by 3 bases and J by 0 bases, and 9 bases separated the two germline ends. The CDR3 region is CASSETGTSNQPQHF. CDR3 nucleotide sequence: TGTGCCAGCAGTGAGACGGGTACTAGCAATCAGCCCCAGCATTTT.

The chain links TRBV7-9 to TRBJ2-2; TRBD2 matches 8 bases. CDR1 is SEHNR, CDR2 FQNEAQ, per germline (reference sequence). The CDR3 length is 16 residues. With V trimmed by 7 bases and J by 7 bases, 14 bases remained unmatched. CDR3 loop: CASTQGGGLSGGELFF. CDR3 nucleotides: TGTGCCAGCACCCAAGGCGGGGGGCTCTCCGGCGGGGAGCTGTTTTTT.

The V gene is TRBV19, the J gene TRBJ1-1; 8 positions match TRBD1. Losses at the gene ends were 3 bases for V and 4 bases for J; bases not matched to a gene: 7. Germline-derived CDR1 and CDR2 are LNHDA and SQIVND (reference sequence). The CDR3 is 15 residues long. The CDR3 here is CASSIITGGATEAFF. The CDR3 DNA reads as TGTGCCAGTAGTATCATTACAGGGGGAGCCACTGAAGCTTTCTTT.

The V and J genes are TRBV11-1 and TRBJ1-5; possible D gene TRBD1, 6 bases. V lost 5 bases to trimming and J lost 2 bases, with 13 bases between them. The CDR3 runs 15 residues. Germline CDR1 and CDR2: SGHAT and FQDESV (reference sequence). This CDR3 is CASSQAGVGNQPQHF. DNA of the CDR3: TGTGCCAGCAGCCAGGCAGGGGTAGGCAATCAGCCCCAGCATTTT. Full variable domain (remainder filled in from reference TRBV11-1 and TRBJ1-5): EAEVAQSPRYKITEKSQAVAFWCDPISGHATLYWYRQILGQGPELLVQFQDESVVDDSQLPKDRFSAERLKGVDSTLKIQPAELGDSAMYLCASSQAGVGNQPQHFGDGTRLSIL.

This clonotype turned up a few times. The rearrangement joins TRBV20-1 to TRBJ1-2, with 8 positions matching TRBD1. The junction had 10 bases not matched to a gene; V was cut back by 6 bases and J by 4 bases. The CDR3 loop spans 14 amino acids. CDR1 and CDR2 from the germline V gene are DFQATT and SNEGSKA (reference sequence). The CDR3 DNA is TGCAGTGCCATAGACAGGGGCGGCTTCTATGGCTACACCTTC. Translation: CSAIDRGGFYGYTF.

This chain links TRBV15 with TRBJ1-1, with no clear D. Trimming took 1 base from V and 4 from J, leaving 10 bases between them. CDR3 length: 14 amino acids. The germline CDR1 and CDR2 sequences are LNHNV and YYDKDF (reference sequence). This CDR3 is CATSRVPDGTEAFF. The CDR3 DNA reads as TGTGCCACCAGCAGAGTTCCGGACGGCACTGAAGCTTTCTTT. Full variable domain (remainder filled in from reference TRBV15 and TRBJ1-1): DAMVIQNPRYQVTQFGKPVTLSCSQTLNHNVMYWYQQKSSQAPKLLFHYYDKDFNNEADTPDNFQSRRPNTSFCFLDIRSPGLGDTAMYLCATSRVPDGTEAFFGQGTRLTVV.

The CDR3 sequence: CASSLQGRGGDTEAFF. The CDR3 DNA reads TGTGCCAGCAGTTTACAGGGGAGGGGGGGGGACACTGAAGCTTTCTTT. The rearrangement links TRBV12-3 or TRBV12-4 to TRBJ1-1, with D perhaps matching TRBD1 (6 bases). V was clipped by 2 bases and J by 3 bases, with 16 bases between them. The CDR3 runs to 16 residues.

This clonotype was counted ten times or more. V and J are TRBV19 and TRBJ1-1; 9 nucleotides align to TRBD1. Germline-derived CDR1 and CDR2 are LNHDA and SQIVND (reference sequence). V lost 7 bases to trimming and J lost 8 bases; unmatched junction nucleotides: 5. The CDR3 length is 12 residues. This chain's CDR3 is CASIRDRGEAFF. For the CDR3, the DNA is TGTGCCAGTATCCGAGACAGGGGGGAAGCTTTCTTT.

The chain is built from TRBV6-6 and TRBJ1-1; D is unresolved. The CDR3 sequence is 15 residues long. Trimming pared 0 bases from V and 0 bases from J, leaving 8 bases between. In germline, CDR1 is MNHNY, CDR2 SVGAGI (reference sequence). CDR3 coding DNA: TGTGCCAGCAGTTACTCGGAAAATTTGAACACTGAAGCTTTCTTT. It codes for CASSYSENLNTEAFF.

The chain carries TRBV20-1 and TRBJ2-2; TRBD2 matches at 7 bases. The germline V gene has CDR1 DFQATT and CDR2 SNEGSKA (reference sequence). The CDR3 is made up of 14 amino acids. Unmatched junction bases numbered 6, after V lost 2 bases and J lost 6 bases. CDR3 in DNA: TGCAGTGCTAGAACTGGGCGGGAGTCCGGGGAGCTGTTTTTT. Its translation: CSARTGRESGELFF.

This clonotype was observed a few times. J is TRBJ1-1 and V is TRBV7-2, with no clear D. Per germline, CDR1 SGHTA and CDR2 FQGNSA. Trimming took off 1 base at V and 3 bases at J, with 12 bases between the two ends. The CDR3 spans 15 residues. The CDR3 loop reads CASSLDGNQYTEAFF. The CDR3 nucleotides read TGTGCCAGCAGCTTAGATGGTAACCAATACACTGAAGCTTTCTTT.

V gene TRBV2 combines with J gene TRBJ2-7; D is possibly TRBD2 (5 bases). Germline CDR1 SNHLY, CDR2 FYNNEI. This CDR3 has 14 amino acids. Trimming left V 6 bases short and J 2 bases short, with 14 bases between. This CDR3 reads CASSSDWPAYEQYF. CDR3 nucleotides: TGTGCCAGCAGCTCGGACTGGCCCGCCTACGAGCAGTACTTC.

The sample holds many counts of this clonotype. The J gene is TRBJ1-1, the V gene TRBV7-6; TRBD1 is a possible D gene (6 bases). Trimming removed 5 bases from V and 2 bases from J, with 9 bases in between. This CDR3 has 13 residues. Germline V gene sequence: CDR1 SGHVS, CDR2 FNYEAQ. The CDR3 sequence: CASSGTSNTEAFF. CDR3 nucleotides: TGTGCCAGCAGCGGGACATCAAACACTGAAGCTTTCTTT.

In its sample, this clonotype was seen many times. The J gene is TRBJ1-1, the V gene TRBV7-6, with D hard to call. The germline gives CDR1 SGHVS, CDR2 FNYEAQ. V dropped 5 bases and J dropped 1 base, with 11 bases sitting between them. There are 14 residues in the CDR3. The CDR3 region has the DNA TGTGCCAGCAGCGCCCAGGACGGGAACACTGAAGCTTTCTTT. Its translation: CASSAQDGNTEAFF.

This clonotype was seen only a few times. V gene TRBV25-1 combines with J gene TRBJ2-1; the match to TRBD1 covers 7 bases. CDR1 is MGHDK, CDR2 SYGVNS, per germline. CDR3 size: 14 residues. Trimming cost V 3 bases and J 5 bases; bases outside gene matches: 4. The CDR3 sequence: CASSEGQMDNEQFF. In DNA, the CDR3 is TGTGCCAGCAGTGAGGGACAGATGGACAATGAGCAGTTCTTC.

The chain has TRBV7-9 and TRBJ1-2, with 7 bases identical to TRBD1. This CDR3 has 12 amino acids. Germline V gene lookup returns CDR1 SEHNR and CDR2 FQNEAQ (reference sequence). The V and J ends lost 8 bases and 7 bases, in that order; junction bases with no gene match: 7. The CDR3 DNA reads as TGTGCCAGCGGCTGGTACAGGGGTGGCTACACCTTC. It encodes CASGWYRGGYTF.

The rearrangement uses TRBV12-3 or TRBV12-4 and TRBJ2-3, with D possibly TRBD2 on 6 matching bases. CDR3 length: 12 residues. V gave up 4 bases and J gave up 6 bases, with 8 bases separating them. In DNA, the CDR3 is TGTGCCAGCAGTTCGGAGGGGGATACGCAGTATTTT. Translation gives CASSSEGDTQYF.

About this clonotype itself: A much bigger clone sits one base away, suggesting this may be a read error. V and J are TRBV10-3 and TRBJ1-1, with 9 bases lining up with TRBD1. This CDR3 comprises 12 residues. The V gene's germline CDR1 is ENHRY and CDR2 SYGVKD. CDR3 DNA sequence: TGTGCCATCAGCCGGGACAGGGATTTAGCTTTATTT. Encoded protein: CAISRDRDLALF.

This clonotype was counted many times. The chain links TRBV24-1 to TRBJ2-7; D perhaps matches TRBD2 (6 bases). The germline V gene encodes CDR1 KGHDR and CDR2 SFDVKD. CDR3 length: 12 amino acids. With 1 base removed from V and 13 bases from J, the gap between germline ends came to 13 bases. CDR3 DNA: TGTGCCACCAGTGATTTTCAGGGACTCGTATACTTC. It encodes CATSDFQGLVYF.